These 5 T cell receptor beta chains came from one sample sequenced in a study of cytomegalovirus exposure and HLA in healthy donors. PCR employed 60 Vbeta and 13 Jbeta primers. The repertoire was sequenced with immunoSEQ multiplex PCR; TCRdb's copy has only in-frame clones and lacks some. The repertoire holds around 140,000 clones, with 76% as singletons. The material sequenced was PBMCs. The receptors come from a man aged 40-50 years in good health and CMV-seronegative.

The chain employs TRBV4-3 and TRBJ2-3, with TRBD2 identical over 9 bases. V trimming: 1 base; J trimming: 4 bases; junction bases outside the gene matches: 9. The CDR3 length is 17 residues. Germline V gives CDR1 LGHNA, CDR2 YSLEER. The CDR3 reads CASSQVAAGGVADTQYF. The DNA of the CDR3 is TGCGCCAGCAGCCAAGTGGCAGCGGGGGGAGTGGCAGATACGCAGTATTTT.

This chain connects TRBV30 to TRBJ2-2; 9 bases map to TRBD1. CDR1 GTSNPN and CDR2 SVGIG come from the germline V gene (reference sequence). J was trimmed by 3 bases and V by 5 bases; bases with no gene match: 4. This CDR3 is built from 14 residues. In nucleotides, the CDR3 is TGTGCCTGGGCGGGACAGGGCTACACCGGGGAGCTGTTTTTT. It specifies CAWAGQGYTGELFF.

This clone was detected a few times. This sequence joins TRBV5-4 and TRBJ2-7; a weak D match, TRBD2 (5 bases). V lost 4 bases and J lost 0, with 14 bases in between. The CDR3 has 15 amino acids. CDR1 SGHNT and CDR2 YYREEE come from the germline V gene (reference sequence). The chain's CDR3 is CASSRSGTFSYEQYF. In nucleotides, the CDR3 is TGTGCCAGCAGCCGATCGGGAACCTTCTCCTACGAGCAGTACTTC.

This chain joins TRBV13 and TRBJ2-3; D is perhaps TRBD1 (6 bases). The CDR3 is 14 residues long. Germline V lookup: CDR1 PRHDT, CDR2 FYEKMQ (reference sequence). V was clipped by 3 bases and J by 4 bases, with 11 bases between them. CDR3 amino acids: CASSLDSSPDTQYF. Here the CDR3 DNA reads TGTGCCAGCAGCTTGGACAGTAGTCCAGATACGCAGTATTTT.

The chain combines TRBV7-8 with TRBJ2-7; 7 nucleotides line up with TRBD1. The V segment lost 7 bases and the J segment 3 bases; nucleotides outside the gene matches: 9. Germline V gene lookup returns CDR1 SGHVS and CDR2 FQNEAQ. The CDR3 has 14 residues. The CDR3 loop is CASTPGRQGYEQYF. CDR3 DNA sequence: TGTGCCAGCACCCCGGGACGACAGGGCTACGAGCAGTACTTC.